The rows below give T cell receptor beta chains drawn from one sample of a study of OX40 agonist ivuxolimab in advanced cancers. This table comes from immunoSEQ multiplex PCR, and its TCRdb copy is limited to in-frame clones, with some not included. The profile shows 30,000 to 45,000 clones, 85% to 90% of them singletons. Specimen: CD4+ or CD8+ T cells sorted from blood, collected in a trial of the OX40 agonist ivuxolimab. These receptors were obtained from an adult with an advanced solid tumor such as melanoma, head and neck, liver or kidney cancer. Each CDR3 is given with its conserved first and last residue. The order of the fields is CDR3 protein, CDR3 DNA, V gene, clone size, D gene, J gene. D genes are given only for firm matches. Size tells how often a clone was seen (once, few, many) or the class of an expanded clone, and some rows leave it out.

CASSEGGGGETQYF TGTGCCAGCAGCGAAGGGGGGGGTGGAGAGACCCAGTACTTC TRBV28 NA NA TRBJ2-5
CASSLGSVQETQYF TGTGCCAGCAGCTTGGGTAGCGTCCAAGAGACCCAGTACTTC TRBV5-4 NA NA TRBJ2-5
CASSPGTGVSGNTIYF TGTGCCAGCAGTCCAGGGACAGGGGTCTCTGGAAACACCATATATTTT TRBV27 NA TRBD1 TRBJ1-3
CASSQDKDRFWGNTEAFF TGTGCCAGCAGCCAAGATAAGGACAGGTTCTGGGGAAACACTGAAGCTTTCTTT TRBV4-2 once TRBD1 TRBJ1-1
CASSPRMGNEQFF TGTGCCAGTAGTCCTCGAATGGGCAATGAGCAGTTCTTC TRBV19 NA NA TRBJ2-1
CATSRRTSGGVPGTQYF TGTGCCACCAGCAGACGGACTAGCGGGGGAGTCCCAGGGACCCAGTACTTC TRBV15 NA TRBD2 TRBJ2-5
CASSLHGAGELFF TGCGCCAGCAGCCTCCACGGCGCCGGGGAGCTGTTTTTT TRBV4-1 NA NA TRBJ2-2
CASSLEWSDTQYF TGTGCCAGCAGCCTCGAGTGGTCAGATACGCAGTATTTT TRBV7-6 NA NA TRBJ2-3
CASSLSSLAGRDGELFF TGTGCCAGCAGCTTATCGTCCCTAGCGGGCCGGGACGGGGAGCTGTTTTTT TRBV7-3 NA TRBD2 TRBJ2-2
CASSEARTGGTDTQYF TGTGCCAGCAGTGAAGCAAGGACAGGAGGGACAGATACGCAGTATTTT TRBV6-1 once NA TRBJ2-3
CAKKTGIYGYTF TGCGCCAAAAAGACAGGGATCTATGGCTACACCTTC TRBV5-1 NA TRBD1 TRBJ1-2
CATSRDWSRELFF TGTGCCACCAGCAGAGACTGGTCACGGGAGCTGTTTTTT TRBV15 NA NA TRBJ2-2
CASSLLTGSSGNTIYF TGCGCCAGCAGCCTGTTGACAGGCAGCTCTGGAAACACCATATATTTT TRBV4-1 once NA TRBJ1-3
CASSPELGQGKVEAFF TGTGCCAGCAGTCCAGAACTGGGGCAGGGAAAGGTTGAAGCTTTCTTT TRBV28 NA NA TRBJ1-1
CASKPPGGTGRNSPLHF TGTGCCAGTAAACCGCCCGGCGGGACAGGGAGAAATTCACCCCTCCACTTT TRBV19 NA TRBD1 TRBJ1-6
CASSPQGRQTQYF TGTGCCAGCAGTCCACAGGGGAGGCAGACCCAGTACTTC TRBV28 NA NA TRBJ2-5
CASSPLDRESFLNSPLHF TGTGCCAGCTCACCACTGGACAGGGAGAGTTTCCTAAATTCACCCCTCCACTTT TRBV18 NA TRBD1 TRBJ1-6
CAWSVGRGISYEQYF TGTGCCTGGAGTGTCGGACGGGGCATTTCCTACGAGCAGTACTTC TRBV30 NA NA TRBJ2-7
CAISARTTGIYEQYF TGTGCCATCAGCGCCCGCACCACAGGGATCTACGAGCAGTACTTC TRBV10-3 NA NA TRBJ2-7
CASSLVDRGYGYTF TGTGCCAGCAGCTTGGTGGACAGAGGCTATGGCTACACCTTC TRBV5-6 NA NA TRBJ1-2